These T cell receptor beta chains were read from a single sample in a study of T cells in Graves' hyperthyroidism and ophthalmopathy. TCRdb analysed the multiplex PCR reads with MiXCR anew, one entry per CDR3 protein. The table has almost 500,000 distinct CDR3 sequences, roughly 22% seen once. The sample comprised blood. The receptors were gathered from a woman between 65 and 79 years old with Graves' ophthalmopathy. Both conserved end residues are part of each CDR3. The D gene is left open where the match is weak. Only part of the rows carry a size: once, few, many, or a class if the clone is expanded.

TRBJ2-7 many TRBV30 TRBD1 TGTGCCTGGAGTGCGACAGGGTTTCCTTCACGGGGCGAGCAGTACTTC CAWSATGFPSRGEQYF
TRBJ2-7 many TRBV2 . TGTGCCAGCAGTGAGGGCAGGTCAGCCTACGAGCAGTACTTC CASSEGRSAYEQYF
TRBJ2-2 . TRBV15 . TGTGCCACCAGCGAGGGGGGAGACACCGGGGAGCTGTTTTTT CATSEGGDTGELFF
TRBJ2-5 . TRBV10-1 . TGCGCCAGCAGTGCGACCCAAGAGACCCAGTACTTC CASSATQETQYF
TRBJ2-7 . TRBV15 . TGTGCCACCAGCAGAACTGGCGGATCGTGGGAGCAGTACTTC CATSRTGGSWEQYF
TRBJ1-6 few TRBV27 TRBD1 TGTGCCAGCAGTTTCCGGCAGGGGGCTTCACCCCTCCACTTT CASSFRQGASPLHF
TRBJ2-7 many TRBV10-3 . TGTGCCATCAGTGACGTTAGTTACGAGCAGTACTTC CAISDVSYEQYF
TRBJ1-1 few TRBV5-1 . TGCGCCAGCAGCTTAGGTGGGAGGGGTGGGTATGAAGCTTTCTTT CASSLGGRGGYEAFF
TRBJ1-1 few TRBV11-1 . TGTGCCAGCAGCTTGGAAGGATTCATGAACACTGAAGCTTTCTTT CASSLEGFMNTEAFF
TRBJ1-1 . TRBV11-2 TRBD1 TGTGCCAGCAGCCCAGGGACAGGGAACCCTGAAGCTTTCTTT CASSPGTGNPEAFF
TRBJ1-2 few TRBV9 . TGTGCCAGCAGCTCCCAGCGCGCGGGCCCCTATGGCTACACCTTC CASSSQRAGPYGYTF
TRBJ1-1 . TRBV4-3 . TGCGCCAGCAGTCAAGCTCCGGGGCGAACTGAAGCTTTCTTT CASSQAPGRTEAFF
TRBJ1-4 few TRBV6-6 TRBD1 TGTGCCAGCAGTTACTCGGACAGGGGGGGAAATGAAAAACTGTTTTTT CASSYSDRGGNEKLFF
TRBJ2-2 few TRBV10-2 TRBD2 TGCGCCAGCAGTGAGACTAGCGGGACCGGGGAGCTGTTTTTT CASSETSGTGELFF
TRBJ2-7 . TRBV3-1 TRBD2 TGTGCCAGCAGCCAAGGCGGGAGGTACGGCGAGCAGTACTTC CASSQGGRYGEQYF
TRBJ2-1 . TRBV30 TRBD2 TGTGCCTATGTTAGCGGGACCTACAATGAGCAGTTCTTC CAYVSGTYNEQFF
TRBJ2-5 few TRBV20-1 TRBD2 TGCAGTGCTAGGGCGACTAGCGGGAGGGCCCAAGAGACCCAGTACTTC CSARATSGRAQETQYF
TRBJ2-3 once TRBV3-1 . TGTGCCAGCAACGCCTGGGAGGCCTTAGGAGAGACGCAGTATTTT CASNAWEALGETQYF
TRBJ1-1 many TRBV12-3/TRBV12-4 . TGTGCCAGCGGTGACCTGGGACAAATTGAGGCTTTCTTT CASGDLGQIEAFF
TRBJ2-1 many TRBV28 . TGTGCCAGCAGTTTGATCAGTTCAGGGAGGTTGAATGAGCAGTTCTTC CASSLISSGRLNEQFF
TRBJ1-1 many TRBV12-3/TRBV12-4 TRBD1 TGTGCCAGCGGCTCGAGGGGGCAGAACACTGAAGCTTTCTTT CASGSRGQNTEAFF
TRBJ2-1 . TRBV11-3 . TGTGCCAGCAGCCGCAGCGGCCGTGGGGATGAGCAGTTCTTC CASSRSGRGDEQFF
TRBJ2-1 . TRBV20-1 . TGCAGTACTGGCGGGGGCGCGGTAGTGGATGAGCAGTTCTTC CSTGGGAVVDEQFF
TRBJ1-3 . TRBV10-3 TRBD1 TGTGCCATCAGTGAGTCTGGCCGGAACAGGGGCTTCTCTGGAAACACCATATATTTT CAISESGRNRGFSGNTIYF
TRBJ1-5 many TRBV2 . TGTGCCAGCAATCCTCGGGATCCTCTCAATCAGCCCCAGCATTTT CASNPRDPLNQPQHF
TRBJ2-4 . TRBV20-1 . TGCAGTGCTAGGGGAGGTTCCCTAGCCAAAAACATTCAGTACTTC CSARGGSLAKNIQYF
TRBJ1-1 many TRBV20-1 . TGCAGTGCTAGAGACCGGGGCACGTACACTGAAGCTTTCTTT CSARDRGTYTEAFF
TRBJ2-1 many TRBV11-2 TRBD1 TGTGCCAGCAGCTTTAGGGGGCAGTCCAACAATGAGCAGTTCTTC CASSFRGQSNNEQFF
TRBJ1-2 few TRBV18 . TGTGCCAGCTCACCACAAGAAGCTGTATATGGCTACACCTTC CASSPQEAVYGYTF
TRBJ1-2 few TRBV20-1 TRBD1 TGCAGTGCCCCTTACAGGGGACTAAATGGCTACACCTTC CSAPYRGLNGYTF
TRBJ2-5 . TRBV19 TRBD1 TGTGCCAGCAGGGACAGGAAAGAGACCCAGTACTTC CASRDRKETQYF
TRBJ1-4 few TRBV7-2 . TGTGCCAGCAGCCGACAGGCCTATGAAAAACTGTTTTTT CASSRQAYEKLFF
TRBJ1-3 few TRBV6-5 . TGTGCCAGCGTTGTGGGAGTCCCTGGAAACACCATATATTTT CASVVGVPGNTIYF
TRBJ1-1 few TRBV11-2 . TGTGCCAGCAGCCCGATTATTGCGGGAACTGAAGCTTTCTTT CASSPIIAGTEAFF
TRBJ2-7 . TRBV7-8 . TGTGCCAGCAGCGTAAAAATCACGGGTGGGGCCTACGAGCAGTACTTC CASSVKITGGAYEQYF
TRBJ2-1 many TRBV7-2 TRBD1 TGTGCCAGCAGGCTTGGACAGGGGCCCTACAATGAGCAGTTCTTC CASRLGQGPYNEQFF
TRBJ2-7 many TRBV20-1 . TGCAGTGCTAGAGTGGGGGCGGCAAACGAGCAGTACTTC CSARVGAANEQYF